One sample yielded the 10 T cell receptor beta chains listed below, sequenced in a study of Graves' ophthalmopathy and Graves' hyperthyroidism. For repertoire sequencing, the TCR beta CDR3 regions were amplified from RNA transcripts. First-round RT-PCR with HTBI primers preceded a second-round multiplex PCR. Using its own MiXCR run on the multiplex PCR reads, TCRdb lists one record per CDR3 protein. The table includes around 170,000 distinct CDR3 sequences, roughly two fifths detected once. Specimen: peripheral blood. The receptors were gathered from a woman aged 40 to 50 with Graves' ophthalmopathy.

This chain uses TRBV11-1 with TRBJ2-7; possible D gene TRBD2, 6 bases. The germline CDR1 and CDR2 sequences are SGHAT and FQDESV (reference sequence). The CDR3 sequence is 14 residues long. The V end was cut by 3 bases, the J end by 3 bases, with 12 bases between. As DNA, the CDR3 is TGTGCCAGCAGCTTTCGGAGGGTCTACTACGAGCAGTACTTC. Its translation: CASSFRRVYYEQYF.

The genes are TRBV12-3 or TRBV12-4 and TRBJ2-5; D ambiguous. V shed 2 bases and J shed 3 bases, with 7 bases lying between them. There are 13 residues in the CDR3. The CDR3 loop reads CASSLLAEETQYF. The CDR3 DNA sequence: TGTGCCAGCAGTTTACTGGCTGAAGAGACCCAGTACTTC.

The gene calls are TRBV7-2 and TRBJ1-2, with a possible D match to TRBD1 (6 bases). CDR1 and CDR2 (germline): SGHTA, FQGNSA. The length of the CDR3 is 15 residues. Between the trimmed V and J ends, which lost 4 bases and 4 bases, there was a span of 16 bases. The CDR3 coding sequence is TGTGCCAGCAGCTCGGAGGGGGGCATGGGCTATGGCTACACCTTC. Its protein is CASSSEGGMGYGYTF. Full variable domain (missing parts from reference TRBV7-2 and TRBJ1-2): GAGVSQSPSNKVTEKGKDVELRCDPISGHTALYWYRQSLGQGLEFLIYFQGNSAPDKSGLPSDRFSAERTGGSVSTLTIQRTQQEDSAVYLCASSSEGGMGYGYTFGSGTRLTVV.

The sample holds many counts of this clonotype. The chain recombines TRBV6-5 with TRBJ1-3; unclear D gene. CDR1 is MNHEY and CDR2 is SVGAGI in the germline V gene. The CDR3 is 13 amino acids. Trimming cost V 4 bases and J 2 bases, with 6 bases left between them. CDR3 sequence: CASSSGPGNTIYF. The CDR3 nucleotides read TGTGCCAGCAGTTCCGGTCCTGGAAACACCATATATTTT.

The gene calls are TRBV2 and TRBJ1-1; no clear D gene. Per germline, CDR1 SNHLY and CDR2 FYNNEI. The CDR3 length is 14 residues. V lost 6 bases to trimming and J lost 1 base, with 12 bases between them. The CDR3 DNA is TGTGCCAGCAGCCGAATCGACCAGAACACTGAAGCTTTCTTT. Translation: CASSRIDQNTEAFF.

The V call is TRBV6-2 or TRBV6-3, the J call TRBJ1-5; D is ambiguous. The V and J ends lost 8 bases and 0 bases respectively, with 17 bases between them. From germline, CDR1 is MNHEY and CDR2 SVGEGT. There are 16 residues in the CDR3. CDR3 sequence (DNA): TGTGCCAGCCGCTCAAACAGAGATATTAGCAATCAGCCCCAGCATTTT. Translation: CASRSNRDISNQPQHF.

The table lists this clonotype with many counts. The gene calls are TRBV5-1 and TRBJ2-7; D is perhaps TRBD1 or TRBD2 (5 bases each). This CDR3 has 15 amino acids. The V end was cut by 0 bases, the J end by 1 base, with 11 bases between. CDR1 and CDR2 from the germline V gene are SGHRS and YFSETQ. In DNA form, the CDR3 reads TGCGCCAGCAGCTTGGAAGAGGGACCTTCCTACGAGCAGTACTTC. Protein: CASSLEEGPSYEQYF.

This clonotype was seen at least ten times. The V gene is TRBV6-2 or TRBV6-3, the J gene TRBJ2-7; D may be TRBD1 (6 bases). Deletions cut 4 bases from V and 3 bases from J, with 10 bases between. CDR3 size: 13 residues. From germline, CDR1 is MNHEY and CDR2 SVGEGT. Written as DNA, the CDR3 is TGTGCCAGCAGTTCGGACAGCCGCTACGAGCAGTACTTC. It encodes CASSSDSRYEQYF.

This clonotype was recorded at least ten times. Here the CDR3 reads CSVEERGPRVYTF. DNA for the CDR3: TGCAGCGTTGAAGAAAGGGGTCCTAGGGTCTACACCTTC. The chain has TRBV29-1 and TRBJ1-2; tentative D call: TRBD1 (5 bases). The CDR3 loop spans 13 amino acids. Germline CDR1 SQVTM, CDR2 ANQGSEA. Between the trimmed V and J ends, which lost 0 bases and 10 bases, there was a span of 15 bases.

V is TRBV12-3 or TRBV12-4 and J is TRBJ2-4, with D perhaps matching TRBD2 (6 bases). This CDR3 contains 12 residues. The V end lost 8 bases, the J end lost 6 bases, and 11 bases lay between the germline ends. CDR3 region: CASEMEGNIQYF. The CDR3 nucleotides are TGTGCCAGCGAGATGGAGGGAAACATTCAGTACTTC.